The present T cell receptor beta chain was sequenced within a study of T cells after yellow fever vaccination. TCRdb re-called the 5' RACE reads with MiXCR, one entry per CDR3 protein. This sample yields a few hundred thousand distinct CDR3 sequences, of which approximately 8% are seen a single time; 17% belongs to the top ten. This clonotype was found many times. Antigen: not known. The V end lost 3 bases, the J end lost 9 bases, and 6 bases lay between the germline ends. This CDR3 comprises 11 residues. CDR1 and CDR2 (germline): MNHNY, SVGAGI (reference sequence). Study-wide results and caveats: Peak timing came faster in the weaker secondary response, day 5 versus 15.

The J gene is TRBJ2-1, the V gene TRBV6-6, with no clear D. This TCR was sampled from a man between 18 and 29 years old who received the YFV17D yellow fever vaccine. The sample consisted of PBMCs, taken about 49 days after the first yellow fever vaccination. CDR3 protein: CASSYWGEQFF. Written as DNA, the CDR3 is TGTGCCAGCAGTTATTGGGGTGAGCAGTTCTTC.